These 16 T cell receptor beta chains originate from one sample sequenced in a study of tumor-infiltrating lymphocytes in primary liver carcinoma. Blood RNA came from unsorted whole blood; germline DNA was also extracted. A constant-region primer primed TCR beta cDNA synthesis from 500 to 550 ng of total RNA. Sequencing libraries for TCR beta derived from three nested multiplex PCR rounds that used slightly modified ARM-PCR. Both of the initial two PCR rounds ran for approximately 11 cycles and employed TRBV1-TRBV30 forward primers alongside a C-beta reverse primer. TCRdb re-called the multiplex PCR reads through MiXCR, storing one row per CDR3 protein. This sample yields 310,000 or so distinct CDR3 sequences, of which around 50% are seen a single time; 17% belongs to the top ten. Sequenced material: peripheral blood. Receptors originate from a woman in her twenties or thirties with primary liver carcinoma and hepatitis B virus infection.

About this clonotype: No conserved phenylalanine or tryptophan ends this CDR3, so it is likely a read error. This rearrangement joins TRBV6-5 to TRBJ1-5, with a tentative D call TRBD1 (6 bases). CDR1 is MNHEY, CDR2 SVGAGI, per germline. With 0 bases removed from V and 1 base from J, the gap between germline ends came to 10 bases. The CDR3 is 16 residues long. CDR3 bases: TGTGCCAGCAGTTACTCGTACACAGGGAGCAATCAGCCCCAGCATTGT. It translates to CASSYSYTGSNQPQHC.

This clonotype was recorded at least ten times. The chain carries TRBV6-2 or TRBV6-3 and TRBJ2-3; tentative D call: TRBD2 (6 bases). Germline CDR1 MNHEY, CDR2 SVGEGT. V dropped 5 bases and J dropped 4 bases, with 10 bases sitting between them. This CDR3 region has 13 residues. CDR3 sequence reads: CASSRDFPDTQYF. In nucleotides, the CDR3 is TGTGCCAGCAGTCGGGACTTCCCAGATACGCAGTATTTT.

This clonotype was observed at least ten times. The chain employs TRBV6-2 or TRBV6-3 and TRBJ2-1; D ambiguous. CDR1 and CDR2 from the germline V gene are MNHEY and SVGEGT. With 5 bases removed from V and 5 bases from J, the gap between germline ends came to 13 bases. The CDR3 covers 14 residues. CDR3: CASSAEDGDNEQFF. CDR3 DNA: TGTGCCAGCAGTGCAGAGGACGGAGACAATGAGCAGTTCTTC.

About this clonotype itself: The conserved final phenylalanine or tryptophan is absent from the CDR3, which likely points to a read error. The genes are TRBV13 and TRBJ1-1; D call uncertain. Germline V lookup: CDR1 PRHDT, CDR2 FYEKMQ (reference sequence). The CDR3 is 13 residues long. Trimming shortened V by 5 bases and J by 1 base, and 8 bases separated the two germline ends. CDR3 amino acids: CASSPDGNTEAFL. The CDR3 nucleotides read TGTGCCAGCAGCCCTGACGGGAACACTGAAGCTTTCCTT.

V is TRBV5-4 and J is TRBJ2-3; D is uncertain. There are 15 residues in the CDR3. Germline lookup yields CDR1 SGHNT and CDR2 YYREEE (reference sequence). Trimming left V 0 bases short and J 4 bases short, with 12 bases between. The chain's CDR3 is CASSLDLTFADTQYF. CDR3 DNA: TGTGCCAGCAGCTTGGATCTCACCTTCGCAGATACGCAGTATTTT.

With respect to this clonotype: One junction end disagrees with the germline gene, perhaps due to a read error. The chain carries TRBV11-3 and TRBJ1-6; 8 bases line up with TRBD1. There are 18 residues in the CDR3. The V gene's germline CDR1 is SGHNT and CDR2 YENEEA. The CDR3 DNA reads TGTGCCAGCAACTTAGCTCCGGACAGGGATACCTATAATTCACCCCTCCACTTT. Translating it yields CASNLAPDRDTYNSPLHF.

This clonotype was observed a few times. The V and J genes are TRBV12-3 or TRBV12-4 and TRBJ2-6; TRBD1 matches 7 bases. This CDR3 has 20 residues. V was pared by 3 bases and J by 4 bases, with 18 bases of the junction left unmatched. CDR3 nucleotides: TGTGCCAGCAGTTTGGCCCTAGAGCGGACAGGTCGTCCAGGGGCCAACGTCCTGACTTTC. This sequence encodes CASSLALERTGRPGANVLTF.

About this clonotype: One base away lies a much larger clone, so this may be a sequencing read error. The final CDR3 position lacks the conserved phenylalanine or tryptophan, pointing to a likely read error. This chain connects TRBV4-3 to TRBJ2-1, with D hard to call. This CDR3 has 13 amino acids. V dropped 0 bases and J dropped 9 bases, with 9 bases sitting between them. Germline V gives CDR1 LGHNA, CDR2 YSLEER. The CDR3 DNA reads TGCGCCAGCAGCCAAGAAGCAGAAGGTGAGCAGTTCCTC. Translation gives CASSQEAEGEQFL.

The chain employs TRBV11-2 and TRBJ2-1, with a possible D match to TRBD2 (5 bases). The CDR3 is 14 residues long. From germline, CDR1 is SGHAT and CDR2 FQNNGV. V was clipped by 3 bases and J by 15 bases, with 21 bases between them. CDR3 DNA sequence: TGTGCCAGCAGCTTCGGACTGGTGGGTATTTACAGGTTCTTC. Translated: CASSFGLVGIYRFF.

With regard to this clonotype: The junction departs from the called germline gene at one end, perhaps through a read error. The chain has TRBV11-2 and TRBJ1-6; D is unresolved. In germline, CDR1 is SGHAT, CDR2 FQNNGV. This CDR3 has 16 residues. In DNA, the CDR3 is TGTGCCAACAGCTTAGGTTTAGAGAACGGTAATTCACCCCTCCACTTT. This encodes CANSLGLENGNSPLHF.

The chain recombines TRBV13 with TRBJ2-1; D is undetermined. Germline V gives CDR1 PRHDT, CDR2 FYEKMQ (reference sequence). The CDR3 extends over 16 amino acids. With 4 bases removed from V and 0 bases from J, the gap between germline ends came to 13 bases. CDR3 sequence: CASSSFPVSSYNEQFF. The CDR3 nucleotides are TGTGCCAGCAGCTCGTTTCCTGTGAGCTCCTACAATGAGCAGTTCTTC.

CDR3 protein: CASSPRYRTGATEAFF. CDR3 sequence (DNA): TGCGCCAGCAGCCCCCGTTACAGGACAGGGGCGACTGAAGCTTTCTTT. The V call is TRBV4-1, the J call TRBJ1-1; 9 nucleotides line up with TRBD1. The CDR3 is 16 amino acids. The ends lost 4 bases at V and 5 bases at J; junction bases unmatched: 11. CDR1 and CDR2 from the germline V gene are MGHRA and YSYEKL.

As regards this clonotype: This could be a read error, since a much larger clone is one nucleotide away. This chain uses TRBV6-2 or TRBV6-3 with TRBJ1-4; D is perhaps TRBD1 (5 bases). This CDR3 is built from 11 residues. CDR1 is MNHEY, CDR2 SVGEGT, per germline. Trimming stripped 7 bases from V and 10 bases from J, with 10 bases between. The CDR3 is CASNNGGKLFF. The CDR3, as DNA: TGTGCCAGCAACAACGGGGGAAAACTGTTTTTT.

In the case of this clonotype: A read error may account for a junction end that differs from germline. The chain recombines TRBV11-2 with TRBJ2-3; D uncertain. Germline assignment: CDR1 SGHAT and CDR2 FQNNGV. This CDR3 contains 14 residues. CDR3 DNA: TGTGCCAGCAGCTTTCGACGGAACAGAGATACGCGGTATTTT. Residues: CASSFRRNRDTRYF.

On this clonotype: This may arise from a read error, as a much more abundant clone is one base away. The chain joins TRBV29-1 to TRBJ1-2; the match to TRBD1 covers 7 bases. CDR1 is SQVTM and CDR2 is ANQGSEA in the germline V gene. This CDR3 has 13 residues. Trimming at V came to 8 bases and at J to 8 bases, leaving 14 bases not matched to a gene. In DNA form, the CDR3 reads TGCAGCTCTACTCATGGCACAGGGGACGGCTACACCTTC. It yields the protein CSSTHGTGDGYTF. Looking up the rest from reference TRBV29-1 and TRBJ1-2 gives the full variable domain: SAVISQKPSRDICQRGTSLTIQCQVDSQVTMMFWYRQQPGQSLTLIATANQGSEATYESGFVIDKFPISRPNLTFSTLTVSNMSPEDSSIYLCSSTHGTGDGYTFGSGTRLTVV.

Comment on this clonotype: A read error may explain this, as a much larger clone is one base away. The V gene is TRBV4-2, the J gene TRBJ2-1; 8 bases map to TRBD2. Germline V CDR1 and CDR2: LGHNA, YNFKEQ. This CDR3 contains 17 residues. V gave up 5 bases and J gave up 5 bases; unmatched junction bases: 14. In nucleotides, the CDR3 is TGTGCCAGCAGCAAGAATAGCGGGATCCCCATTAACAATGAGCAGTTCTTC. It encodes CASSKNSGIPINNEQFF.